A selection of T cell receptor beta chains follows, all from one sample in a study of T cell changes during pregnancy in multiple sclerosis. Data came from immunoSEQ multiplex PCR; TCRdb stores just in-frame clones and leaves some out. The sample holds about 73,000 clones, 90% seen once. Specimen: peripheral blood, collected after pregnancy. These receptor sequences come from a female donor in good health, enrolled as a control in a pregnancy study. Both conserved end residues are part of each CDR3. The D gene is left open where the match is weak. Clone size is not always given. Where it is, it says once, few, many or a class for expanded clones.

cdr3_aa: CASSGGIHNEQFF
cdr3_nt: TGTGCCAGCAGTGGCGGGATACACAATGAGCAGTTCTTC
j_call: TRBJ2-1
v_call: TRBV2
clone_size: .
d_call: .
cdr3_length: 13

cdr3_aa: CASSVAPGQGVEKLFF
cdr3_nt: TGTGCCAGCAGCGTAGCACCGGGACAGGGAGTTGAAAAACTGTTTTTT
j_call: TRBJ1-4
v_call: TRBV9
clone_size: .
d_call: TRBD1
cdr3_length: 16

cdr3_aa: CAWSGSGDQPQHF
cdr3_nt: TGTGCCTGGAGCGGCAGCGGGGATCAGCCCCAGCATTTT
j_call: TRBJ1-5
v_call: TRBV30
clone_size: .
d_call: .
cdr3_length: 13

cdr3_aa: CSAIAGTGMTGELFF
cdr3_nt: TGCAGCGCCATCGCCGGGACAGGGATGACCGGGGAGCTGTTTTTT
j_call: TRBJ2-2
v_call: TRBV29-1
clone_size: .
d_call: TRBD1
cdr3_length: 15

cdr3_aa: CASGLAGAPTYEQYF
cdr3_nt: TGTGCCAGCGGGCTAGCGGGGGCGCCTACCTACGAGCAGTACTTC
j_call: TRBJ2-7
v_call: TRBV5-6
clone_size: .
d_call: TRBD2
cdr3_length: 15

cdr3_aa: CASSETGVHGETQYF
cdr3_nt: TGTGCCAGCAGTGAGACAGGGGTTCATGGAGAGACCCAGTACTTC
j_call: TRBJ2-5
v_call: TRBV2
clone_size: .
d_call: TRBD1
cdr3_length: 15

cdr3_aa: CASRSGTSGTDTQYF
cdr3_nt: TGTGCCAGCAGGTCCGGGACTAGCGGCACAGATACGCAGTATTTT
j_call: TRBJ2-3
v_call: TRBV5-4
clone_size: .
d_call: TRBD2
cdr3_length: 15

cdr3_aa: CASSTGTRPYEQYF
cdr3_nt: TGTGCCAGCAGCACCGGGACTAGACCCTACGAGCAGTACTTC
j_call: TRBJ2-7
v_call: TRBV6-5
clone_size: once
d_call: TRBD2
cdr3_length: 14

cdr3_aa: CASSMLLGGPGDGELFF
cdr3_nt: TGTGCCAGTAGTATGCTCCTCGGCGGGCCTGGTGACGGGGAGCTGTTTTTT
j_call: TRBJ2-2
v_call: TRBV19
clone_size: .
d_call: .
cdr3_length: 17

cdr3_aa: CASSILRGTGYDEQYF
cdr3_nt: TGTGCCAGTAGTATACTTCGGGGGACAGGGTACGACGAGCAGTACTTC
j_call: TRBJ2-7
v_call: TRBV19
clone_size: .
d_call: TRBD1
cdr3_length: 16

cdr3_aa: CASSHSGGIQYF
cdr3_nt: TGTGCCAGCAGCCACTCAGGGGGGATTCAGTACTTC
j_call: TRBJ2-4
v_call: TRBV9
clone_size: .
d_call: .
cdr3_length: 12

cdr3_aa: CASSYFDRGGGYTF
cdr3_nt: TGTGCCAGCAGTTACTTTGACAGGGGTGGAGGCTACACCTTC
j_call: TRBJ1-2
v_call: TRBV6-5
clone_size: .
d_call: TRBD1
cdr3_length: 14

cdr3_aa: CASTGTGAQPQHF
cdr3_nt: TGTGCCAGCACGGGGACAGGGGCCCAGCCCCAGCATTTT
j_call: TRBJ1-5
v_call: TRBV6-1
clone_size: .
d_call: TRBD1
cdr3_length: 13

cdr3_aa: CSVARLAEPYEQYF
cdr3_nt: TGCAGCGTCGCCAGACTAGCGGAACCCTACGAGCAGTACTTC
j_call: TRBJ2-7
v_call: TRBV29-1
clone_size: .
d_call: TRBD2
cdr3_length: 14

cdr3_aa: CASNIKGVLNTEAFF
cdr3_nt: TGTGCCAGCAACATAAAGGGGGTGCTGAACACTGAAGCTTTCTTT
j_call: TRBJ1-1
v_call: TRBV6-6
clone_size: .
d_call: .
cdr3_length: 15

cdr3_aa: CASTPTGVGYEQYF
cdr3_nt: TGTGCCAGCACCCCAACAGGGGTCGGCTACGAGCAGTACTTC
j_call: TRBJ2-7
v_call: TRBV2
clone_size: .
d_call: TRBD1
cdr3_length: 14

cdr3_aa: CAISRGGVSGTEAFF
cdr3_nt: TGTGCCATCAGTAGGGGAGGGGTAAGTGGCACTGAAGCTTTCTTT
j_call: TRBJ1-1
v_call: TRBV10-3
clone_size: .
d_call: .
cdr3_length: 15

cdr3_aa: CASRGLDQETQYF
cdr3_nt: TGTGCCAGTAGAGGCCTAGACCAAGAGACCCAGTACTTC
j_call: TRBJ2-5
v_call: TRBV19
clone_size: .
d_call: .
cdr3_length: 13

cdr3_aa: CACEPYNEQFF
cdr3_nt: TGTGCCTGCGAGCCCTACAATGAGCAGTTCTTC
j_call: TRBJ2-1
v_call: TRBV30
clone_size: once
d_call: .
cdr3_length: 11

cdr3_aa: CATSRDVVSGSYEQYF
cdr3_nt: TGTGCCACCAGCAGAGACGTTGTGAGCGGATCCTACGAGCAGTACTTC
j_call: TRBJ2-7
v_call: TRBV15
clone_size: .
d_call: .
cdr3_length: 16

cdr3_aa: CASSSTGGTEAFF
cdr3_nt: TGTGCCAGCAGCAGCACAGGGGGCACTGAAGCTTTCTTT
j_call: TRBJ1-1
v_call: TRBV9
clone_size: .
d_call: TRBD1
cdr3_length: 13

cdr3_aa: CASSTYRAMNTEAFF
cdr3_nt: TGTGCCAGCAGTACCTACAGGGCCATGAACACTGAAGCTTTCTTT
j_call: TRBJ1-1
v_call: TRBV27
clone_size: .
d_call: .
cdr3_length: 15

cdr3_aa: CASSQVEEYHGYTF
cdr3_nt: TGTGCCAGCAGCCAAGTTGAGGAGTACCATGGCTACACCTTC
j_call: TRBJ1-2
v_call: TRBV14
clone_size: .
d_call: .
cdr3_length: 14

cdr3_aa: CASSLASGTGELFF
cdr3_nt: TGTGCCAGTTCACTAGCGTCGGGCACCGGGGAGCTGTTTTTT
j_call: TRBJ2-2
v_call: TRBV11-1
clone_size: .
d_call: TRBD2
cdr3_length: 14

cdr3_aa: CASSVGGLARNEQFF
cdr3_nt: TGTGCCAGCAGTGTTGGCGGACTAGCGCGGAATGAGCAGTTCTTC
j_call: TRBJ2-1
v_call: TRBV6-4
clone_size: .
d_call: TRBD2
cdr3_length: 15

cdr3_aa: CASSSPGQDTDTQYF
cdr3_nt: TGTGCCAGCAGCTCACCGGGACAGGACACAGATACGCAGTATTTT
j_call: TRBJ2-3
v_call: TRBV2
clone_size: .
d_call: TRBD1
cdr3_length: 15

cdr3_aa: CAWSVLAELQDFQETQYF
cdr3_nt: TGTGCCTGGAGTGTACTAGCGGAACTCCAAGATTTCCAAGAGACCCAGTACTTC
j_call: TRBJ2-5
v_call: TRBV30
clone_size: once
d_call: TRBD2
cdr3_length: 18

cdr3_aa: CASSLVGQGARGGNEQFF
cdr3_nt: TGTGCCAGCAGCTTAGTGGGACAGGGGGCGAGAGGGGGGAATGAGCAGTTCTTC
j_call: TRBJ2-1
v_call: TRBV13
clone_size: once
d_call: TRBD1
cdr3_length: 18

cdr3_aa: CASSTRQGPGNQPQHF
cdr3_nt: TGTGCCAGCAGCACAAGACAGGGTCCCGGCAATCAGCCCCAGCATTTT
j_call: TRBJ1-5
v_call: TRBV7-6
clone_size: .
d_call: TRBD1
cdr3_length: 16

cdr3_aa: CASSPPGSGNTIYF
cdr3_nt: TGTGCCAGCAGTCCTCCCGGCTCTGGAAACACCATATATTTT
j_call: TRBJ1-3
v_call: TRBV2
clone_size: .
d_call: .
cdr3_length: 14

cdr3_aa: CAWSVPDRGGYGYTF
cdr3_nt: TGTGCCTGGAGTGTACCGGACAGGGGAGGCTATGGCTACACCTTC
j_call: TRBJ1-2
v_call: TRBV30
clone_size: .
d_call: TRBD1
cdr3_length: 15

cdr3_aa: CASSPVANQETQYF
cdr3_nt: TGTGCCAGCTCACCAGTCGCTAACCAAGAGACCCAGTACTTC
j_call: TRBJ2-5
v_call: TRBV18
clone_size: .
d_call: .
cdr3_length: 14

cdr3_aa: CASSPTGNSYEQYF
cdr3_nt: TGTGCCAGCAGCCCTACAGGTAACTCCTACGAGCAGTACTTC
j_call: TRBJ2-7
v_call: TRBV27
clone_size: .
d_call: .
cdr3_length: 14

cdr3_aa: CASSVAAQGGEKLFF
cdr3_nt: TGTGCCAGCAGCGTAGCTGCACAGGGTGGGGAAAAACTGTTTTTT
j_call: TRBJ1-4
v_call: TRBV9
clone_size: .
d_call: .
cdr3_length: 15

cdr3_aa: CASSLGGRQPQETQYF
cdr3_nt: TGTGCCAGCAGCTTAGGGGGGCGACAGCCACAAGAGACCCAGTACTTC
j_call: TRBJ2-5
v_call: TRBV7-9
clone_size: .
d_call: .
cdr3_length: 16

cdr3_aa: CASSKRRLGGSYGYTF
cdr3_nt: TGTGCCAGCAGCAAACGGAGACTAGGGGGCAGCTATGGCTACACCTTC
j_call: TRBJ1-2
v_call: TRBV21-1
clone_size: .
d_call: .
cdr3_length: 16

cdr3_aa: CSVNMNTEAFF
cdr3_nt: TGCAGCGTTAATATGAACACTGAAGCTTTCTTT
j_call: TRBJ1-1
v_call: TRBV29-1
clone_size: few
d_call: .
cdr3_length: 11

cdr3_aa: CASSLAQGGEAFF
cdr3_nt: TGTGCCAGCAGCTTAGCCCAGGGAGGTGAAGCTTTCTTT
j_call: TRBJ1-1
v_call: TRBV7-2
clone_size: .
d_call: .
cdr3_length: 13

cdr3_aa: CASSLAGQGYTF
cdr3_nt: TGTGCCAGCAGCTTAGCCGGACAGGGCTACACCTTC
j_call: TRBJ1-2
v_call: TRBV7-2
clone_size: .
d_call: .
cdr3_length: 12

cdr3_aa: CASSQGQGVETQYF
cdr3_nt: TGTGCCAGCAGCCAAGGACAGGGAGTGGAGACCCAGTACTTC
j_call: TRBJ2-5
v_call: TRBV7-9
clone_size: .
d_call: TRBD1
cdr3_length: 14

cdr3_aa: CASSQEVPGNSGANVLTF
cdr3_nt: TGCGCCAGCAGCCAAGAAGTTCCAGGGAACTCTGGGGCCAACGTCCTGACTTTC
j_call: TRBJ2-6
v_call: TRBV4-3
clone_size: .
d_call: .
cdr3_length: 18

cdr3_aa: CATRGLAGSYEQYF
cdr3_nt: TGTGCCACCCGGGGACTAGCGGGATCCTACGAGCAGTACTTC
j_call: TRBJ2-7
v_call: TRBV27
clone_size: .
d_call: TRBD2
cdr3_length: 14

cdr3_aa: CASSVVDSRNTEAFF
cdr3_nt: TGTGCCAGCAGCGTAGTCGACAGCCGGAACACTGAAGCTTTCTTT
j_call: TRBJ1-1
v_call: TRBV9
clone_size: .
d_call: .
cdr3_length: 15

cdr3_aa: CNAGTPFFF
cdr3_nt: TGCAATGCCGGGACACCCTTCTTCTTC
j_call: TRBJ1-2
v_call: TRBV20-1
clone_size: .
d_call: .
cdr3_length: 9